Below are 3 T cell receptor beta chains sequenced from a single sample in a study of post-analysis software for immune sequencing data. Study findings and constraints: TRBV5-6, TRBV5-1 and TRBV20-1 belonged to a set of a handful of TRBV segments that were more frequent in patients than controls.

Unique molecular identifiers featured in each of the TCR beta cDNA libraries. TCRdb independently ran MiXCR on the PCR reads; one entry per CDR3 protein. The sample yields 380,000 or so distinct CDR3 sequences, less than 40% seen once. What these receptors recognize is not known. Sequenced material: blood. Every receptor here comes from a girl aged 5-17 years with multiple sclerosis.

This clonotype was detected a few times. The chain recombines TRBV12-3 or TRBV12-4 with TRBJ1-1; D may be TRBD1 (6 bases). Trimming shortened V by 5 bases and J by 1 base, and 14 bases separated the two germline ends. The CDR3 loop spans 15 amino acids. CDR3 DNA sequence: TGTGCCAGCAGTCTAACTCAGGGGTGGAACACTGAAGCTTTCTTT. It specifies CASSLTQGWNTEAFF.

This clonotype occurred a few times. V and J are TRBV4-2 and TRBJ1-2, with unresolved D. Trimming left V 1 base short and J 1 base short, with 4 bases between. The CDR3 has 13 amino acids. Germline-derived CDR1 and CDR2 are LGHNA and YNFKEQ. The chain's CDR3 is CASSQGDNYGYTF. The CDR3 DNA sequence: TGTGCCAGCAGCCAAGGGGATAACTATGGCTACACCTTC.

This clonotype was seen only a few times. The chain recombines TRBV7-9 with TRBJ2-7, with D possibly matching TRBD1 (6 bases). In germline, CDR1 is SEHNR, CDR2 FQNEAQ (reference sequence). This CDR3 has 16 residues. V dropped 1 base and J dropped 0 bases, with 13 bases sitting between them. The CDR3 region has the DNA TGTGCCAGCAGCTTAGAATGGGACAAGCCCTCCTACGAGCAGTACTTC. The encoded protein is CASSLEWDKPSYEQYF. Together with reference TRBV7-9 and TRBJ2-7, the CDR3 gives the full variable domain: DTGVSQNPRHKITKRGQNVTFRCDPISEHNRLYWYRQTLGQGPEFLTYFQNEAQLEKSRLLSDRFSAERPKGSFSTLEIQRTEQGDSAMYLCASSLEWDKPSYEQYFGPGTRLTVT.